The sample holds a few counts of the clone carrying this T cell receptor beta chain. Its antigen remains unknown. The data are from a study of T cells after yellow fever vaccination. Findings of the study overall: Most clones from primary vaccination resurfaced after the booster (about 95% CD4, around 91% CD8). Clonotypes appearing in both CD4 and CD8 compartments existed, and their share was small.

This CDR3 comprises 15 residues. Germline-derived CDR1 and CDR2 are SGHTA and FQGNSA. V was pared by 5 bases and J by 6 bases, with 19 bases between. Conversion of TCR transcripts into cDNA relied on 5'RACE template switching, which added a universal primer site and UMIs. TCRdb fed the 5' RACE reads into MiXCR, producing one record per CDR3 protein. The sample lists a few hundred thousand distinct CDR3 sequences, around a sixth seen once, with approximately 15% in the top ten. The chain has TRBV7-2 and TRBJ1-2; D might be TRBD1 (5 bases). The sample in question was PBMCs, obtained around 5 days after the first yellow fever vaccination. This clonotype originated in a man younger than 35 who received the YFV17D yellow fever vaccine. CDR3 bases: TGTGCCAGCAGCCCCCGAGGAGGGGAGGTCCATGGCTACACCTTC. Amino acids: CASSPRGGEVHGYTF.